Presented here are 25 T cell receptor beta chains from one specimen sequenced in a study of blood T cells in healthy people across ages. Next came a second PCR, run for about 7 to 12 cycles, which used a sample-barcoded 5' primer along with a J-beta primer mix. From the 5' RACE reads, TCRdb called clonotypes with MiXCR, one entry per CDR3 protein. The sample comprises approximately 690,000 distinct CDR3 sequences, around 41% of which are singletons, and around 30% rests with the top ten. Specimen: blood. These receptors were taken from a man older than 75 in good health.

The genes are TRBV4-3 and TRBJ2-2; unclear D gene. Between the trimmed V and J ends, which lost 0 bases and 0 bases, there was a span of 14 bases. This CDR3 region has 18 residues. Germline loops: CDR1 LGHNA, CDR2 YSLEER. This chain's CDR3 is CASSQDFLGRTNTGELFF. In DNA, the CDR3 is TGCGCCAGCAGCCAAGATTTTCTTGGGCGAACGAACACCGGGGAGCTGTTTTTT.

The chain recombines TRBV28 with TRBJ1-2; unclear D gene. The length of the CDR3 is 12 residues. V was trimmed by 8 bases and J by 4 bases, leaving 11 bases between them. Germline V gene sequence: CDR1 MDHEN, CDR2 SYDVKM. The CDR3 region is CASRSGIYGYTF. CDR3 in DNA: TGTGCCAGCCGGTCGGGAATCTATGGCTACACCTTC.

This clonotype was recorded once. V and J are TRBV9 and TRBJ2-5; D ambiguous. The CDR3 consists of 15 residues. Germline V gene data show CDR1 as SGDLS and CDR2 as YYNGEE. With 0 bases removed from V and 7 bases from J, the gap between germline ends came to 16 bases. CDR3 in amino acids: CASSVEWTGRGTQYF. CDR3 nucleotide sequence: TGTGCCAGCAGCGTAGAATGGACGGGCCGTGGGACCCAGTACTTC.

J is TRBJ2-7 and V is TRBV29-1; 8 nucleotides align to TRBD1. Trimming at V came to 6 bases and at J to 0 bases, leaving 4 bases not matched to a gene. The length of the CDR3 is 13 residues. The germline V gene has CDR1 SQVTM and CDR2 ANQGSEA. The DNA for the CDR3 is TGCAGCGTAAGGGACAGGCCCTCCTACGAGCAGTACTTC. Its translation: CSVRDRPSYEQYF.

This clonotype was found many times. Here the CDR3 reads CSARDPPQQFF. Written as DNA, the CDR3 is TGCAGTGCTAGAGATCCCCCTCAGCAGTTCTTC. The chain links TRBV20-1 to TRBJ2-1, with D uncertain. Germline values: CDR1 DFQATT, CDR2 SNEGSKA (reference sequence). The CDR3 is 11 amino acids. Trimming left V 0 bases short and J 11 bases short, with 8 bases between.

J is TRBJ2-1 and V is TRBV19, with 7 positions matching TRBD1. The germline gives CDR1 LNHDA, CDR2 SQIVND (reference sequence). Unmatched junction bases numbered 13, after V lost 3 bases and J lost 8 bases. CDR3 length: 16 amino acids. Here the CDR3 DNA reads TGTGCCAGTAGTATGCTGATGCCAGGGGGTCTCGATGAGCAGTTCTTC. This encodes CASSMLMPGGLDEQFF.

This clonotype appeared a single time. The chain links TRBV12-3 or TRBV12-4 to TRBJ1-2; no reliable D call. V dropped 6 bases and J dropped 4 bases, with 15 bases sitting between them. The CDR3 spans 14 residues. CDR3 protein: CASSLISGSYGYTF. In nucleotides, the CDR3 is TGTGCCAGCAGCCTCATTTCAGGAAGCTATGGCTACACCTTC.

The rearrangement uses TRBV6-5 and TRBJ2-7; D not resolved. The germline V gene has CDR1 MNHEY and CDR2 SVGAGI. CDR3 size: 14 residues. The germline V and J ends were trimmed by 6 bases and 0 bases, with 12 bases remaining between them. The CDR3 nucleotides are TGTGCCAGCAGCCCCAGGATGACCTCCTACGAGCAGTACTTC. Its protein product is CASSPRMTSYEQYF.

This chain joins TRBV4-1 and TRBJ2-7; D is perhaps TRBD1 (5 bases). In germline, CDR1 is MGHRA, CDR2 YSYEKL. The CDR3 loop spans 16 amino acids. The ends were cut back, 0 bases at V and 2 bases at J, with 14 bases in the middle. CDR3 protein: CASSQESSRQTYEQYF. CDR3 coding DNA: TGCGCCAGCAGCCAAGAAAGTAGTCGACAGACCTACGAGCAGTACTTC.

The chain has TRBV6-2 or TRBV6-3 and TRBJ2-7; TRBD2 agrees at 13 bases. The CDR3 length is 16 residues. V was clipped by 6 bases and J by 0 bases; unmatched bases: 5. The V gene's germline CDR1 is MNHEY and CDR2 SVGEGT. In DNA, the CDR3 is TGTGCCAGCAGGGAGGGACTAGCGGGGATCTCCTACGAGCAGTACTTC. Translating gives CASREGLAGISYEQYF.

The chain combines TRBV20-1 with TRBJ2-6; 8 bases are shared with TRBD1. The trim removed 6 bases at V and 0 bases at J, leaving 7 bases unmatched. CDR3 size: 16 residues. The germline CDR1 and CDR2 sequences are DFQATT and SNEGSKA (reference sequence). CDR3 sequence reads: CSAPGQAGSGANVLTF. The CDR3 DNA is TGCAGTGCCCCGGGACAGGCAGGCTCTGGGGCCAACGTCCTGACTTTC.

This clonotype was counted many times. CDR3 sequence: CASSLLPGWAVNYGYTF. For the CDR3, the DNA is TGTGCCAGCAGCTTGCTACCTGGATGGGCAGTTAACTATGGCTACACCTTC. This rearrangement joins TRBV5-6 to TRBJ1-2; D is ambiguous. Germline loops: CDR1 SGHDT, CDR2 YYEEEE. Trimming took 1 base from V and 1 from J, leaving 17 bases between them. This CDR3 comprises 17 residues.

This clonotype was detected a few times. J is TRBJ1-2 and V is TRBV4-2; 7 positions agree with TRBD1. Unmatched junction bases numbered 17, after V lost 5 bases and J lost 5 bases. The CDR3 sequence is 17 residues long. Germline V gene sequence: CDR1 LGHNA, CDR2 YNFKEQ. CDR3 sequence (DNA): TGTGCCAGCAGCGCCCGCCGGGACAGTGGGCTCGGGTATGGCTACACCTTC. Translation gives CASSARRDSGLGYGYTF.

This chain links TRBV7-3 with TRBJ1-1; tentatively, D is TRBD1 (6 bases). This CDR3 has 15 residues. Germline values: CDR1 SGHTA, CDR2 FQGTGA. Trimming cost V 0 bases and J 4 bases, with 12 bases left between them. The CDR3 is CASSLTTGAGTEAFF. DNA for the CDR3: TGTGCCAGCAGCTTAACGACAGGTGCAGGCACTGAAGCTTTCTTT.

Concerning this clonotype: At one of its ends the junction is not consistent with the germline gene, which may arise from a read error. The V gene is TRBV7-2, the J gene TRBJ2-3; TRBD2 matches 13 bases. In germline, CDR1 is SGHTA, CDR2 FQGNSA. The CDR3 spans 16 residues. The CDR3 loop reads CASSPRLAGGTDTRYF. CDR3 DNA: TGTGCCAGCAGCCCGCGACTAGCGGGGGGCACAGATACGCGGTATTTT.

The V call is TRBV7-2, the J call TRBJ2-1, with 7 bases that match TRBD2. The last part of the DNA fits TRBJ2-7 better; the J call may be wrong. CDR1 and CDR2 (germline): SGHTA, FQGNSA. CDR3 length equals 17 residues. This chain's CDR3 is CASSFRAAGRPYNEQYF. DNA of the CDR3: TGTGCCAGCAGCTTCAGAGCAGCGGGGAGACCCTACAATGAGCAGTACTTC.

This sequence joins TRBV3-1 and TRBJ2-5; D possibly corresponds to TRBD2 (6 bases). Germline V gene lookup returns CDR1 LGHDT and CDR2 YNNKEL (reference sequence). V shed 4 bases and J shed 11 bases, with 29 bases lying between them. The CDR3 length is 17 residues. The CDR3 sequence is CASSPPGWAGRRNEQYF. The CDR3 DNA sequence: TGTGCCAGCAGCCCTCCCGGTTGGGCGGGAAGGAGGAATGAGCAGTACTTC.

The rearrangement uses TRBV15 and TRBJ2-3, with 8 bases that match TRBD1. The CDR3 contains 16 residues. CDR1 and CDR2 (germline): LNHNV, YYDKDF (reference sequence). Trimming at V came to 1 base and at J to 3 bases, leaving 6 bases not matched to a gene. CDR3 DNA: TGTGCCACCAGCAGAGGTGCCAGGGGGCCGACAGATACGCAGTATTTT. Its protein is CATSRGARGPTDTQYF.

The genes are TRBV5-1 and TRBJ2-5; the match to TRBD1 covers 7 bases. The CDR3 runs 14 residues. Losses at the gene ends were 0 bases for V and 11 bases for J; bases not matched to a gene: 10. Per germline, CDR1 SGHRS and CDR2 YFSETQ. CDR3 amino acids: CASSLGDRANEQYF. CDR3 DNA sequence: TGCGCCAGCAGCTTGGGAGACAGGGCTAATGAGCAGTACTTC.

V usage is TRBV20-1 and J usage is TRBJ2-5; the match to TRBD2 covers 13 bases. The CDR3 length is 16 residues. Looked up from germline, CDR1 is DFQATT and CDR2 is SNEGSKA (reference sequence). With V trimmed by 4 bases and J by 5 bases, 10 bases remained unmatched. CDR3: CSAITSGGALFETQYF. The DNA of the CDR3 is TGCAGTGCTATAACTAGCGGGGGGGCGCTATTTGAGACCCAGTACTTC.

J is TRBJ2-3 and V is TRBV7-2, with TRBD2 matching over 10 bases. Losses at the gene ends were 4 bases for V and 4 bases for J; bases not matched to a gene: 5. The CDR3 loop spans 15 amino acids. In germline, CDR1 is SGHTA, CDR2 FQGNSA. CDR3 nucleotide sequence: TGTGCCAGCAGCTCTAGCGGGAGTATCGCAGATACGCAGTATTTT. It codes for CASSSSGSIADTQYF.

The rearrangement joins TRBV11-1 to TRBJ1-6; 7 nucleotides line up with TRBD1. J was trimmed by 7 bases and V by 5 bases; bases with no gene match: 8. This CDR3 has 15 amino acids. Germline CDR1 is SGHAT and CDR2 is FQDESV (reference sequence). In DNA, the CDR3 is TGTGCCAGCAGCGCGCAACAGGGGAACAATTCACCCCTCCACTTT. Amino acid sequence: CASSAQQGNNSPLHF. Together with reference TRBV11-1 and TRBJ1-6, the CDR3 gives the full variable domain: EAEVAQSPRYKITEKSQAVAFWCDPISGHATLYWYRQILGQGPELLVQFQDESVVDDSQLPKDRFSAERLKGVDSTLKIQPAELGDSAMYLCASSAQQGNNSPLHFGNGTRLTVT.

J is TRBJ2-5 and V is TRBV5-5; D possibly corresponds to TRBD2 (6 bases). The CDR3 spans 14 residues. V was trimmed by 2 bases and J by 5 bases, leaving 13 bases between them. Germline assignment: CDR1 SGHKS and CDR2 YYEKEE (reference sequence). The CDR3 bases are TGTGCCAGCAGCTTTACTCTAGCGAGGGAGACCCAGTACTTC. Its protein is CASSFTLARETQYF.

With regard to this clonotype: Lacking the conserved final phenylalanine or tryptophan, this CDR3 likely reflects a read error. The genes are TRBV6-1 and TRBJ1-2, with 10 bases aligning to TRBD1. J was trimmed by 6 bases and V by 5 bases; bases with no gene match: 9. CDR1 is MNHNS, CDR2 SASEGT, per germline. The CDR3 totals 15 residues. The CDR3 nucleotides read TGTGCCAGCAGTCCCCAAGGGGGGACAGGGGATGGCTACACCATC. It specifies CASSPQGGTGDGYTI.

The chain carries TRBV5-1 and TRBJ1-5, with a tentative D call TRBD1 (6 bases). The CDR3 totals 15 residues. Germline CDR1 SGHRS, CDR2 YFSETQ. Trimming left V 4 bases short and J 2 bases short, with 13 bases between. The CDR3 here is CASSPGGGGNQPQHF. CDR3 sequence (DNA): TGCGCCAGCAGCCCGGGAGGGGGTGGCAATCAGCCCCAGCATTTT. The full variable domain, completed using reference TRBV5-1 and TRBJ1-5, is KAGVTQTPRYLIKTRGQQVTLSCSPISGHRSVSWYQQTPGQGLQFLFEYFSETQRNKGNFPGRFSGRQFSNSRSEMNVSTLELGDSALYLCASSPGGGGNQPQHFGDGTRLSIL.